These T cell receptor beta chains were read from a single sample in a study of T-cell memory formation after mild COVID-19. From the 5' RACE reads, TCRdb called clonotypes with MiXCR, one entry per CDR3 protein. The sample lists under 400,000 distinct CDR3 sequences; 20% to 25% were seen once. What was sequenced was PBMCs or a T cell subset sorted from them (not recorded which). Source of these receptors: an adult woman who had mild COVID-19 (a few samples of this study predate the infection). Cell type and time point are not known. Both conserved end residues are part of each CDR3. A D gene is named only where the DNA matches it firmly. Size is stated for part of the rows, as once, few or many counts, or as a class when the clone is expanded.

v_call,j_call,clone_size,d_call,cdr3_nt,cdr3_aa
TRBV12-3/TRBV12-4,TRBJ1-3,many,-,TGTGCCAGCAGTTTAGAGGCCAGGTCGGGAAACACCATATATTTT,CASSLEARSGNTIYF
TRBV11-2,TRBJ1-1,-,-,TGTGCCAGCAGCTTAGAGGTCAGAACTGAAGCTTTCTTT,CASSLEVRTEAFF
TRBV20-1,TRBJ1-1,-,-,TGCAGTGCTAATATCGCCAGGGTATATGGCACTGAAGCTTTCTTT,CSANIARVYGTEAFF
TRBV6-5,TRBJ2-1,many,TRBD2,TGTGCCAGCAGTCGACTAGCGGTCTCCTACAATGAGCAGTTCTTC,CASSRLAVSYNEQFF
TRBV7-2,TRBJ2-7,many,-,TGTGCCAGCAGCTCGAACCCCCAGGGCGAGCAGTACTTC,CASSSNPQGEQYF
TRBV15,TRBJ2-5,few,TRBD2,TGTGCCACCAGCAGAGATGGTACTACCCGGGAGGTAGAGACCCAGTACTTC,CATSRDGTTREVETQYF
TRBV19,TRBJ2-1,-,-,TGTGCCAGTAGTATTGGTGCGGGAAATGAGCAGTTCTTC,CASSIGAGNEQFF
TRBV20-1,TRBJ2-5,-,-,TGCAGTGCTAGTGGGAGGCTCCAGGGGAGGCAAGAGACCCAGTACTTC,CSASGRLQGRQETQYF
TRBV5-6,TRBJ2-5,few,-,TGTGCCAGCAGCTATAGAGGGGCCGAGACCCAGTACTTC,CASSYRGAETQYF
TRBV5-1,TRBJ2-7,-,-,TGCGCCAGCAGCCCAGTTCGTCGGGGGAATGAGCAGTACTTC,CASSPVRRGNEQYF
TRBV6-1,TRBJ1-1,-,-,TGTGCCAGCAGTGAAGAAGGAGGGGGTAAGGTTCGAGCTTTCTTT,CASSEEGGGKVRAFF
TRBV19,TRBJ1-4,few,TRBD1,TGTGCCAGTAGTATTGGCGGACAGGGTGACGAAAAACTGTTTTTT,CASSIGGQGDEKLFF
TRBV3-1,TRBJ2-1,many,-,TGTGCCAGCAGCCAGGCTGGGGCGCACAATGAGCAGTTCTTC,CASSQAGAHNEQFF
TRBV11-2,TRBJ2-1,few,TRBD2,TGTGCCAGCAGCTTAGTGATACTAGCGGGAGCGGCGGGCTCCTACAATGAGCAGTTCTTC,CASSLVILAGAAGSYNEQFF
TRBV5-1,TRBJ1-4,many,-,TGCGCCAGCAGCTTTGGGGGAAGTAATGAAAAACTGTTTTTT,CASSFGGSNEKLFF
TRBV15,TRBJ2-3,-,-,TGTGCCACCAGCGATAAAGGCGGAGGGGCGGCAGATACGCAGTATTTT,CATSDKGGGAADTQYF
TRBV7-3,TRBJ1-1,-,-,TGTGCCAGCAGCCTTATGGGGGGTCCTGACACTGAAGCTTTCTTT,CASSLMGGPDTEAFF
TRBV6-5,TRBJ1-2,-,-,TGTGCCAGCAGTTACTTGGAGAATTATGGCTACACCTTC,CASSYLENYGYTF
TRBV7-9,TRBJ1-6,-,TRBD1,TGTGCCAGCAGCTCAGACAGGGGGAGCTCCTATAATTCACCCCTCCACTTT,CASSSDRGSSYNSPLHF
TRBV4-3,TRBJ2-7,-,-,TGCGCCAGCAGCCAAGTCGCAGGGGACCCAAGCTCCTACGAGCAGTACTTC,CASSQVAGDPSSYEQYF
TRBV7-6,TRBJ2-1,few,TRBD2,TGTGCCAGCAGCTCTTCGGGGGGTAGCGGGGTGTTCTCCTACAATGAGCAGTTCTTC,CASSSSGGSGVFSYNEQFF
TRBV7-2,TRBJ2-5,-,TRBD1,TGTGCCAGCAGCGTACGACAGGGTGATGTGACCCAGTACTTC,CASSVRQGDVTQYF
TRBV5-4,TRBJ2-1,few,-,TGTGCCAGCAGCTCCCGAGGGGTAACCACCTACAATGAGCAGTTCTTC,CASSSRGVTTYNEQFF
TRBV9,TRBJ2-3,-,TRBD2,TGTGCCAGCAGCGCCGGGACTAGCGGGAGTAGCACAGATACGCAGTATTTT,CASSAGTSGSSTDTQYF
TRBV11-3,TRBJ2-2,-,-,TGTGCCAGCAGCCTAGGACGAGGAATGAACACCGGGGAGCTGTTTTTT,CASSLGRGMNTGELFF
TRBV29-1,TRBJ2-7,few,-,TGCAGCGTGCGCGGAGCAGGTATTTACGAGCAGTACTTC,CSVRGAGIYEQYF
TRBV9,TRBJ2-3,few,TRBD2,TGTGCCAGCAGCGTAGCTACGGGGGGTGGCACAGATACGCAGTATTTT,CASSVATGGGTDTQYF
TRBV7-9,TRBJ1-2,-,-,TGTGCCAGCAGCCCACAGGTTCTTGGAGATGGCTACACCTTC,CASSPQVLGDGYTF
TRBV12-3/TRBV12-4,TRBJ1-1,-,-,TGTGCCAGCAGTTTCGGGGACACTGAAGCTTTCTTT,CASSFGDTEAFF
TRBV4-1,TRBJ2-5,-,-,TGCGCCAGCAGCCCAGATCGGGGCTCGACCCAGTACTTC,CASSPDRGSTQYF
TRBV4-1,TRBJ2-3,-,TRBD2,TGCGCCAGCAGCCAGAGCTCGCCTAGCGGGGGCCACACAGATACGCAGTATTTT,CASSQSSPSGGHTDTQYF
TRBV4-1,TRBJ2-5,-,TRBD1,TGCGCCAGCAGCCAACAGGGGGCTCGGTTAGAGACCCAGTACTTC,CASSQQGARLETQYF
TRBV7-9,TRBJ1-4,few,-,TGTGCCAGCAGCCAGGGACACGGTAATGAAAAACTGTTTTTT,CASSQGHGNEKLFF
TRBV27,TRBJ2-7,-,TRBD2,TGTGCCAGCAGTTTATTGGCGGGGGTGTCATACTACGAGCAGTACTTC,CASSLLAGVSYYEQYF
TRBV30,TRBJ2-7,few,-,TGTGCCTGGAATTCAGGGTACGAGCAGTACTTC,CAWNSGYEQYF
TRBV14,TRBJ2-2,few,-,TGTGCCAGCAGCCAAGAATGGGGGCCACGGGAGCTGTTTTTT,CASSQEWGPRELFF
TRBV18,TRBJ2-1,few,-,TGTGCCAGCTCACGTACAATAGAGGGTGAGCAGTTCTTC,CASSRTIEGEQFF
TRBV10-3,TRBJ1-2,-,-,TGTGCCATCAGTGAGGCTACCACAGGGAATGGCTACACCTTC,CAISEATTGNGYTF
TRBV7-9,TRBJ2-4,-,TRBD2,TGTGCCGGCAGCGAGAGCGGGGTAGCCAAAAACATTCAGTACTTC,CAGSESGVAKNIQYF
TRBV24-1,TRBJ2-1,many,TRBD2,TGTGCCACCAGTGATCGAAGCGGGGGGGTCTTTAATGAGCAGTTCTTC,CATSDRSGGVFNEQFF
TRBV24-1,TRBJ1-5,few,-,TGTGCCACCAGTAGATCGGATAGCAATCAGCCCCAGCATTTT,CATSRSDSNQPQHF
TRBV5-1,TRBJ2-6,-,-,TGCGCCAGCAGCTTGGTTGGTGGGGCCAACGTCCTGACTTTC,CASSLVGGANVLTF
TRBV12-3/TRBV12-4,TRBJ2-1,few,-,TGTGCCAGCAGGCCCCCGGGGTCCCAAAATGAGCAGTTCTTC,CASRPPGSQNEQFF
TRBV4-1,TRBJ1-4,-,-,TGCGCCAGCAGCCAATTAAACCGCCCGGGACTCTCACTAGAAAAACTGTTTTTT,CASSQLNRPGLSLEKLFF
TRBV4-1,TRBJ1-5,-,TRBD1,TGCGCCAGCAGGGCACCGGGACAGGGGAATCAGCCCCAGCATTTT,CASRAPGQGNQPQHF
TRBV7-6,TRBJ2-7,-,-,TGTGCCAGCAGCCCCGACGGGCGATTAGATTACGAGCAGTACTTC,CASSPDGRLDYEQYF
TRBV29-1,TRBJ2-7,-,-,TGCAGCGTTGAAGCCAGCTCCTACGAGCAGTACTTC,CSVEASSYEQYF
TRBV9,TRBJ2-7,few,-,TGTGCCAGCAGCGTAGGGGGCCCTGGCGAGCAGTACTTC,CASSVGGPGEQYF
TRBV7-9,TRBJ1-1,-,TRBD1,TGTGCCAGCAGCTTAGCAGGGACAGGTCTGAACACTGAAGCTTTCTTT,CASSLAGTGLNTEAFF
TRBV12-3/TRBV12-4,TRBJ1-6,few,-,TGTGCCAGCAGTACTGGGACCGTACAAGCCCTCCACTTT,CASSTGTVQALHF
TRBV12-3/TRBV12-4,TRBJ2-3,few,TRBD2,TGTGCCAGCAGTTTGGGCGGGAGGGCCATTAACACAGATACGCAGTATTTT,CASSLGGRAINTDTQYF
TRBV7-6,TRBJ2-3,-,-,TGTGCCAGCAGCTTTTCCGGGAGGGGGCATGAAGATACGCAGTATTTT,CASSFSGRGHEDTQYF
TRBV6-2/TRBV6-3,TRBJ1-4,few,-,TGTGCCAGCAGTCCACACTCCACGGGGGATGAAAAACTGTTTTTT,CASSPHSTGDEKLFF
TRBV5-1,TRBJ2-5,few,-,TGCGCCAGCAGCTTGGACAGACCGGAGCCGACCCAGTACTTC,CASSLDRPEPTQYF